Given below is one TCR beta chain in context. Its antigen is not known. CDR1 and CDR2 from the germline V gene are SNHLY and FYNNEI. Trimming pared 4 bases from V and 3 bases from J, leaving 13 bases between. The CDR3 length is 14 residues. Some clones are missing from TCRdb's copy, which holds only in-frame ones; the method was immunoSEQ multiplex PCR. The sample lists 55,000 or so clones; roughly 86% were seen once. The source of the sample is a study of OX40 agonist ivuxolimab in advanced cancers. The study, taken as a whole, reports: Low levels of normalized T-cell clonal expansion also appeared in some nonresponders. People who partly responded at 0.1-3.0 mg/kg had some of the least clonal expansion seen.

This rearrangement joins TRBV2 to TRBJ2-7; D ambiguous. The source is an adult with an advanced solid tumor such as melanoma, head and neck, liver or kidney cancer. Sequencing was performed on CD4+ or CD8+ T cells sorted from blood, taken in a trial of the OX40 agonist ivuxolimab. CDR3 in amino acids: CASSAQGYNYEQYF. CDR3 in DNA: TGTGCCAGCAGTGCTCAAGGGTACAACTACGAGCAGTACTTC.